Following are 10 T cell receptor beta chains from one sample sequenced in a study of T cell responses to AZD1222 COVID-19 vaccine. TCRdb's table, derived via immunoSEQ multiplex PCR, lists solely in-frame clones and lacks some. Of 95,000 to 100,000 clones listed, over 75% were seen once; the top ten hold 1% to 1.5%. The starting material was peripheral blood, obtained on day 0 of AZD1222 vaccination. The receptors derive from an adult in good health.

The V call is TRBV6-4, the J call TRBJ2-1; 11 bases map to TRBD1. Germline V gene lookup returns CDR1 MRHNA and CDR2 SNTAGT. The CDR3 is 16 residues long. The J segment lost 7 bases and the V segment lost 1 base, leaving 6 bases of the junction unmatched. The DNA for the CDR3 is TGTGCCAGCAGTGACTATTATGGACAGGGGGCAAATGAGCAGTTCTTC. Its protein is CASSDYYGQGANEQFF.

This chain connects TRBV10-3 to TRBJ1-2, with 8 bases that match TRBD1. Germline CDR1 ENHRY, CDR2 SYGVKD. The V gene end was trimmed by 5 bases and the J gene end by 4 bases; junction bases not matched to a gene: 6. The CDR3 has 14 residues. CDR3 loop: CAISTSGTGYGYTF. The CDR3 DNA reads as TGTGCCATCAGTACTTCCGGGACAGGCTATGGCTACACCTTC.

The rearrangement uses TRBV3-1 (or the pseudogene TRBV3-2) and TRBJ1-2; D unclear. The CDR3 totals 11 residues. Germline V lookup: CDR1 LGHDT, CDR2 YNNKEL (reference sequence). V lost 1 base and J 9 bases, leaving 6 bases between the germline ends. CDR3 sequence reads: CASSQGGSYTF. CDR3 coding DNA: TGTGCCAGCAGCCAAGGGGGAAGCTACACCTTC.

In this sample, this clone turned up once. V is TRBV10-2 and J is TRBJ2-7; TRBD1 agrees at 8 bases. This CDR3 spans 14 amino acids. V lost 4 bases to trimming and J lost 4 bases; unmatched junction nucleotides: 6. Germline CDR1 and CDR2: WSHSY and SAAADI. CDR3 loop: CASSVGQASYEQYF. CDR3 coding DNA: TGCGCCAGCAGTGTGGGACAGGCCTCTTACGAGCAGTACTTC.

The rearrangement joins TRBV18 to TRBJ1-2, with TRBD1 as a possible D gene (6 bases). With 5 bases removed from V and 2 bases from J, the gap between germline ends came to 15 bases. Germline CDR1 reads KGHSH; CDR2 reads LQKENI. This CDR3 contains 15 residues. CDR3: CASSEPGHLNYGYTF. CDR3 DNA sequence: TGTGCCAGCTCAGAACCGGGACACTTAAACTATGGCTACACCTTC.

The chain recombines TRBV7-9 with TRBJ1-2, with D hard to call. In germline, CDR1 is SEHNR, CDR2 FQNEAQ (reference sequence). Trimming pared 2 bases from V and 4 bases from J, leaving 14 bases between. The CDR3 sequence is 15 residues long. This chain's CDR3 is CASSLFPPTVYGYTF. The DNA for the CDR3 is TGTGCCAGCAGCTTATTCCCCCCCACGGTCTATGGCTACACCTTC.

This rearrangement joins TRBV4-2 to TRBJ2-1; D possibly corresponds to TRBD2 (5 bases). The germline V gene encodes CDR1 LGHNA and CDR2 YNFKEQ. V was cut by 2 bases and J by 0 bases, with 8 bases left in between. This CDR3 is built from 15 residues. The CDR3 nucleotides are TGTGCCAGCAGCCAAAACCGGGACTCCTACAATGAGCAGTTCTTC. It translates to CASSQNRDSYNEQFF.

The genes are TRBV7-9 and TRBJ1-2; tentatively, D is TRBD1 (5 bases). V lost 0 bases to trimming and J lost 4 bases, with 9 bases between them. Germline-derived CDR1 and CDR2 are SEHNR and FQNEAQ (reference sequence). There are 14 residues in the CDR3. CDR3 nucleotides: TGTGCCAGCAGCTTAGCGGGACCGAGCTATGGCTACACCTTC. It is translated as CASSLAGPSYGYTF.

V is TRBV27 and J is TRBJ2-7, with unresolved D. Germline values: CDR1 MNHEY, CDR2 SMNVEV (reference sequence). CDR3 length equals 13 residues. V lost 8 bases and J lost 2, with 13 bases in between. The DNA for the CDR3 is TGTGCCAGCGCCTCCGGGTCAACCTACGAGCAGTACTTC. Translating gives CASASGSTYEQYF.

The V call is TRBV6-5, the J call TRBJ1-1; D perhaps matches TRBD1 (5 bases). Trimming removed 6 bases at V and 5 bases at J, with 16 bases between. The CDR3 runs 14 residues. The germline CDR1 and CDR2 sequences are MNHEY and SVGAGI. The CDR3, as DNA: TGTGCCAGCAGGGGCGTTTGGGAGGGGACTGAAGCTTTCTTT. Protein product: CASRGVWEGTEAFF.